This T cell receptor beta chain came from a study of CD8+ T cells in alopecia areata. Study-level points and caveats: Links between baseline CD8+ expansion and response need larger treated cohorts.

Sequencing used cDNA as its template, made by extracting RNA and reverse transcribing it. Profiled with immunoSEQ multiplex PCR; TCRdb holds only in-frame clones, not every one. The sample lists some 130,000 clones, roughly 54% occurring once. Per germline, CDR1 SGHTA and CDR2 FQGTGA. CDR3 length: 15 residues. V was trimmed by 1 base and J by 7 bases, leaving 14 bases between them. Treatment indicated: oral pan-JAK inhibitor, 5-10 mg twice daily. This clone was detected a few times. What it recognizes is unknown. The receptor comes from a human donor with alopecia areata. The chain uses TRBV7-3 and TRBJ2-1, with D maybe TRBD1 (5 bases). The sequencing used CD8+ T cells sorted from blood, collected at week 4, from a patient treated with tofacitinib. This CDR3 reads CASSLMAVPGNEQFF. The CDR3, as DNA: TGTGCCAGCAGCTTAATGGCGGTTCCAGGGAATGAGCAGTTCTTC.